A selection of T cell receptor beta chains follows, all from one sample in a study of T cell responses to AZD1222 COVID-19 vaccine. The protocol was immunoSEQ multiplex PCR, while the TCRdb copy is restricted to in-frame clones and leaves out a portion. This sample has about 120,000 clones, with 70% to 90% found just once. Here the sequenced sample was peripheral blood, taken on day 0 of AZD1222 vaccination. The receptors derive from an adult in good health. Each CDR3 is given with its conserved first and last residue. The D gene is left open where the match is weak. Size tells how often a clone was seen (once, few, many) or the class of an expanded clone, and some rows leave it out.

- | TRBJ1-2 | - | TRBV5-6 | CASSLFRDGLNYGYTF | TGTGCCAGCAGCCTTTTTCGGGACGGCCTCAACTATGGCTACACCTTC
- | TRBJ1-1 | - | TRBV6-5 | CASNRGQTMNTEAFF | TGTGCCAGCAACCGAGGGCAGACAATGAACACTGAAGCTTTCTTT
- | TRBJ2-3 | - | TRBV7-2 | CASSSGTWFSDTQYF | TGTGCCAGCAGCTCAGGGACGTGGTTCTCAGATACGCAGTATTTT
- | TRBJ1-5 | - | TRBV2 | CASSGQGRQPQHF | TGTGCCAGCAGTGGTCAGGGGCGGCAGCCCCAGCATTTT
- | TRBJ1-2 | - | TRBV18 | CASSPISYGYTF | TGTGCCAGCTCACCTATCTCATATGGCTACACCTTC
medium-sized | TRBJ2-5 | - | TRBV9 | CASSAQGGGAGETQYF | TGTGCCAGCAGCGCCCAAGGAGGGGGTGCAGGGGAGACCCAGTACTTC
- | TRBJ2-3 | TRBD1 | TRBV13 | CASSSTDRTDTQYF | TGTGCCAGCAGCTCAACGGACAGGACAGATACGCAGTATTTT
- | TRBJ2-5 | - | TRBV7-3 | CASSLSGQETQYF | TGTGCCAGCAGCTTAAGTGGACAAGAGACCCAGTACTTC
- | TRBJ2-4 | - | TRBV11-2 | CASSLGQVENIQYF | TGTGCCAGCAGCTTAGGCCAGGTGGAAAACATTCAGTACTTC
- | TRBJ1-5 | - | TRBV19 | CASSIPQGSNQPQHF | TGTGCCAGTAGTATCCCACAGGGCTCCAATCAGCCCCAGCATTTT
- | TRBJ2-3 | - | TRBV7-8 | CASSSQTESTDTQYF | TGTGCCAGCAGCTCGCAGACAGAGAGCACAGATACGCAGTATTTT
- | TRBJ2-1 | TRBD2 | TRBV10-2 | CASSESGLVNEQFF | TGCGCCAGCAGTGAGTCAGGACTAGTTAATGAGCAGTTCTTC
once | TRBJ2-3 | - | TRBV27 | CAIARDERTDTQYF | TGTGCCATCGCAAGGGACGAACGCACAGATACGCAGTATTTT
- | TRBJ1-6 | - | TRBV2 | CASTMDPPSSYNSPLHF | TGTGCCAGCACGATGGATCCTCCCAGCTCCTATAATTCACCCCTCCACTTT
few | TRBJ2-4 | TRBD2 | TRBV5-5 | CASSFMTLAGPKNIQYF | TGTGCCAGCAGCTTTATGACACTAGCGGGGCCAAAAAACATTCAGTACTTC
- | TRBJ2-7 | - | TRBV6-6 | CASSYGLSYEQYF | TGTGCCAGCAGTTACGGACTGTCCTACGAGCAGTACTTC
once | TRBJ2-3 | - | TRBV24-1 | CATSIGPTDTQYF | TGTGCCACATCAATTGGCCCCACAGATACGCAGTATTTT
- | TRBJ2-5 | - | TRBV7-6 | CASSLVEFQTQYF | TGTGCCAGCAGCTTAGTTGAATTCCAGACCCAGTACTTC
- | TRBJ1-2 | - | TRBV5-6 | CASSLPPEGYGYTF | TGTGCCAGCAGCTTGCCCCCGGAGGGCTATGGCTACACCTTC
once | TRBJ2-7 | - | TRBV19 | CASSIDLVRGIYEQYF | TGTGCCAGTAGTATAGATCTGGTCAGGGGAATCTACGAGCAGTACTTC
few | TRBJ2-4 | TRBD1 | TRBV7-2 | CASSLGQGADIQYF | TGTGCCAGCAGCTTAGGGCAGGGGGCTGACATTCAGTACTTC
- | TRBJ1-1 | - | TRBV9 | CASSPEGGFMNTEAFF | TGTGCCAGCAGCCCAGAGGGGGGCTTCATGAACACTGAAGCTTTCTTT
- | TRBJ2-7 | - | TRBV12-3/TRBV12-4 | CASSTGQVYEQYF | TGTGCCAGCAGTACGGGACAAGTCTACGAGCAGTACTTC
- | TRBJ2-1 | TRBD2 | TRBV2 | CASSDDREVSSFF | TGTGCCAGCAGTGACGATCGGGAGGTATCGTCGTTCTTC
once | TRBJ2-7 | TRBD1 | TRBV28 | CASSTADRADEQYF | TGTGCCAGCAGTACTGCCGACAGGGCCGACGAGCAGTACTTC
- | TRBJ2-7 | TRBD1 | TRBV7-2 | CASSLGGTVINYEQYF | TGTGCCAGCAGCTTAGGGGGGACAGTGATCAACTACGAGCAGTACTTC
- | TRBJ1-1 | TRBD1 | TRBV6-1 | CASSDAGTGGFF | TGTGCCAGCAGTGACGCCGGGACAGGGGGTTTCTTT
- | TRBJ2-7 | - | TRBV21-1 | CASSKGAGLTSYEQYF | TGTGCCAGCAGCAAAGGAGCGGGTCTTACCTCCTACGAGCAGTACTTC
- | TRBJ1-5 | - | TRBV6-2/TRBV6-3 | CASSLQGNSNQPQHF | TGTGCCAGCAGCTTACAGGGTAATAGCAATCAGCCCCAGCATTTT
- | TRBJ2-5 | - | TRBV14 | CASSQVIGQGETQYF | TGTGCCAGCAGCCAAGTCATTGGGCAGGGAGAGACCCAGTACTTC
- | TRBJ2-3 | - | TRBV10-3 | CAISESADTQYF | TGTGCCATCAGTGAGTCGGCAGATACGCAGTATTTT
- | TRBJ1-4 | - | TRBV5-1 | CASSLKHPGAQDNEKLFF | TGCGCCAGCAGCTTGAAGCATCCGGGGGCGCAAGATAATGAAAAACTGTTTTTT
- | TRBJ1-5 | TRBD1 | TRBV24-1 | CATRAGTGSNQPQHF | TGTGCCACCAGAGCCGGGACAGGAAGCAATCAGCCCCAGCATTTT
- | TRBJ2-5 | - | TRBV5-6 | CASREWGAEETQYF | TGTGCCAGCAGGGAGTGGGGGGCGGAGGAGACCCAGTACTTC
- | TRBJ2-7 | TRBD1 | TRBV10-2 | CASMTGGLSYEQYF | TGCGCCAGCATGACAGGGGGTCTTTCCTACGAGCAGTACTTC
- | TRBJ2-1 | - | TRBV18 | CASSPGVIDEQFF | TGTGCCAGCTCACCCGGGGTCATTGATGAGCAGTTCTTC
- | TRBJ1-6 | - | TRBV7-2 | CASSSRGGDKPSPLHF | TGTGCCAGCAGCTCAAGAGGGGGGGACAAACCATCACCCCTCCACTTT
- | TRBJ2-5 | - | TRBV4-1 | CASSQASAGKYQETQYF | TGCGCCAGCAGCCAAGCGTCGGCAGGGAAGTACCAAGAGACCCAGTACTTC
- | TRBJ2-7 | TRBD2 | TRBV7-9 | CASTPSGQYEQYF | TGTGCCAGCACCCCTAGCGGGCAATACGAGCAGTACTTC
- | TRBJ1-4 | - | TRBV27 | CASSPRTVNEKLFF | TGTGCCAGCAGTCCGCGGACAGTAAATGAAAAACTGTTTTTT
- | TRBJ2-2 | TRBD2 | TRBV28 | CASASWDYSGELFF | TGTGCCAGCGCCTCCTGGGACTATTCCGGGGAGCTGTTTTTT
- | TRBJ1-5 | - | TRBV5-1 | CASSLAPGGNQPQHF | TGCGCCAGCAGCTTGGCCCCTGGGGGCAATCAGCCCCAGCATTTT
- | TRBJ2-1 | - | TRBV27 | CASRGTSWNEQFF | TGTGCCAGCAGAGGGACCAGCTGGAATGAGCAGTTCTTC
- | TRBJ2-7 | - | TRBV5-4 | CASSLSQGPSYEQYF | TGTGCCAGCAGCTTAAGTCAGGGGCCCTCCTACGAGCAGTACTTC
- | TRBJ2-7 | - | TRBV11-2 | CASSRLQGGNYEQYF | TGTGCCAGCAGCCGGCTCCAGGGTGGGAACTACGAGCAGTACTTC
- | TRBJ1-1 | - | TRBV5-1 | CASSLSALLNTEAFF | TGCGCCAGCAGCTTGTCTGCATTATTGAACACTGAAGCTTTCTTT
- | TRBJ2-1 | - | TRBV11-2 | CASSLASRRPAGDEQFF | TGTGCCAGCAGCTTAGCCTCCCGGCGTCCAGCTGGAGATGAGCAGTTCTTC